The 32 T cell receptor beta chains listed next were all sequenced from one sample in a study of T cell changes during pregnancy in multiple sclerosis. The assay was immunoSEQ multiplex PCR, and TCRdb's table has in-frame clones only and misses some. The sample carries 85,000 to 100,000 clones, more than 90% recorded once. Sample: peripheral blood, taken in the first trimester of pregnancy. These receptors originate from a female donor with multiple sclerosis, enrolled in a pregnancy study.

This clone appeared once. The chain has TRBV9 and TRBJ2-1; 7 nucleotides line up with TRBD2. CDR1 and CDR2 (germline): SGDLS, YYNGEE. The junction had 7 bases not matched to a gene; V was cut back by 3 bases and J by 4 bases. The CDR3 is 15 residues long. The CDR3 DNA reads TGTGCCAGCAGCGGCGTAGCGGGCCTATACAATGAGCAGTTCTTC. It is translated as CASSGVAGLYNEQFF.

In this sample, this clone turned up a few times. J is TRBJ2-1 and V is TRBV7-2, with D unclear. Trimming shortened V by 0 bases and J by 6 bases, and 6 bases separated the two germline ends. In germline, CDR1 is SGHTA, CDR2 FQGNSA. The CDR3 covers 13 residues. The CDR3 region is CASSLASPNEQFF. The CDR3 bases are TGTGCCAGCAGCTTAGCTAGCCCCAATGAGCAGTTCTTC.

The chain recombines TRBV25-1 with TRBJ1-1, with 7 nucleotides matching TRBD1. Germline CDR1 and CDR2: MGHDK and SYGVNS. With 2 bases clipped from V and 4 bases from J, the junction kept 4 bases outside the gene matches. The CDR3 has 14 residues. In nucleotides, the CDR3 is TGTGCCAGCAGTGAAGGACACAGGGGCACTGAAGCTTTCTTT. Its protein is CASSEGHRGTEAFF.

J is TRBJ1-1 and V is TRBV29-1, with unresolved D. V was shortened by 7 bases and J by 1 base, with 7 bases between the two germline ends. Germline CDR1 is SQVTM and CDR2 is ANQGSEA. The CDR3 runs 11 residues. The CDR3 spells CSACGNTEAFF. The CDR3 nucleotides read TGCAGCGCTTGCGGGAACACTGAAGCTTTCTTT.

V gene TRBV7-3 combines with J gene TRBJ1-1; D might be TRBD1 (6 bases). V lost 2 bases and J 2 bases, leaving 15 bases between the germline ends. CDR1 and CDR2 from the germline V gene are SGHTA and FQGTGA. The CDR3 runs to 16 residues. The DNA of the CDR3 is TGTGCCAGCAGCTTAGGGGGCCCAGGGACAAACACTGAAGCTTTCTTT. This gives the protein CASSLGGPGTNTEAFF.

The CDR3 DNA reads as TGTGCCTGGAGTGTACTCGACACTGAAGCTTTCTTT. Protein product: CAWSVLDTEAFF. The gene calls are TRBV30 and TRBJ1-1, with D hard to call. The CDR3 extends over 12 amino acids. V was cut by 0 bases and J by 3 bases, with 5 bases left in between. Germline assignment: CDR1 GTSNPN and CDR2 SVGIG (reference sequence).

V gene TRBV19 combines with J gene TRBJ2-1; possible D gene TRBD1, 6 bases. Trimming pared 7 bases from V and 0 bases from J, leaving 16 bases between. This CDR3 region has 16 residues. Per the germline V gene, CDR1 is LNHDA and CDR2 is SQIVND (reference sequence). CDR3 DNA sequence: TGTGCCAGTATTCCGACAGGCCCTAGCTCCTACAATGAGCAGTTCTTC. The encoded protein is CASIPTGPSSYNEQFF. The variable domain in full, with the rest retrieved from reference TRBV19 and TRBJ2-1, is DGGITQSPKYLFRKEGQNVTLSCEQNLNHDAMYWYRQDPGQGLRLIYYSQIVNDFQKGDIAEGYSVSREKKESFPLTVTSAQKNPTAFYLCASIPTGPSSYNEQFFGPGTRLTVL.

CDR3: CASMELGSYEQYF. The DNA for the CDR3 is TGTGCCAGTATGGAGTTGGGCTCCTACGAGCAGTACTTC. The rearrangement links TRBV19 to TRBJ2-7, with unresolved D. This CDR3 region has 13 residues. With 7 bases removed from V and 0 bases from J, the gap between germline ends came to 10 bases. Germline-derived CDR1 and CDR2 are LNHDA and SQIVND (reference sequence).

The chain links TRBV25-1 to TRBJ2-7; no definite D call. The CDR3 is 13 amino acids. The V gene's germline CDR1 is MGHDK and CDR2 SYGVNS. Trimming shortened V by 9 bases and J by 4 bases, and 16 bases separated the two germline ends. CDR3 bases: TGTGCCAGTCGATTCGGAGATTGGTACGAGCAGTACTTC. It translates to CASRFGDWYEQYF.

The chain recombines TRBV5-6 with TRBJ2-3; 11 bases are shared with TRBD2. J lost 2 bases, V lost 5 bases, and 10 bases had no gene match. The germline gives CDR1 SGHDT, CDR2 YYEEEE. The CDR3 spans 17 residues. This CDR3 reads CASSRRLAGPLTDTQYF. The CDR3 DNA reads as TGTGCCAGCAGTCGCAGACTAGCGGGACCCCTCACAGATACGCAGTATTTT.

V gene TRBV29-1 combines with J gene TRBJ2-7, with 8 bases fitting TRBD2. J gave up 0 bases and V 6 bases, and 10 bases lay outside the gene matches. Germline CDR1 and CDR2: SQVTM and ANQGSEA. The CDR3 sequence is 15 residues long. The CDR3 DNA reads TGCAGCGTCCAACGCCGGCGGGAGGTCTCCTACGAGCAGTACTTC. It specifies CSVQRRREVSYEQYF.

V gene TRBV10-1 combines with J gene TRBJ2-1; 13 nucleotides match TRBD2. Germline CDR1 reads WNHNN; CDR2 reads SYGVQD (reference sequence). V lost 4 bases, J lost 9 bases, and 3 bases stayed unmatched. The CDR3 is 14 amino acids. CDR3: CASSAGTSGVEQFF. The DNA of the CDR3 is TGCGCCAGCAGTGCCGGGACTAGCGGGGTTGAGCAGTTCTTC.

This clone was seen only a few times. The CDR3: CASSTGGVGSGNTIYF. The CDR3 DNA reads as TGTGCCAGCAGCACCGGAGGGGTCGGATCTGGAAACACCATATATTTT. The chain has TRBV11-2 and TRBJ1-3; tentatively, D is TRBD1 (5 bases). There are 16 residues in the CDR3. Germline V lookup: CDR1 SGHAT, CDR2 FQNNGV. V lost 5 bases and J 1 base, leaving 15 bases between the germline ends.

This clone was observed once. Here the CDR3 reads CASSPRSGDTQYF. The CDR3 coding sequence is TGTGCCAGCAGCCCTCGTTCCGGGGATACGCAGTATTTT. V and J are TRBV7-9 and TRBJ2-3; D is ambiguous. Germline V gene sequence: CDR1 SEHNR, CDR2 FQNEAQ (reference sequence). V was shortened by 5 bases and J by 6 bases, with 12 bases between the two germline ends. The CDR3 covers 13 residues.

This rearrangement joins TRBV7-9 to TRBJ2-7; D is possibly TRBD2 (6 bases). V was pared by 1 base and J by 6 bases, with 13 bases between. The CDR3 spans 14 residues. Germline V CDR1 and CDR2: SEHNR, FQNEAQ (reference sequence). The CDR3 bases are TGTGCCAGCAGCTTAGGGAGGGCTAGTCTCGAGCAGTACTTC. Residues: CASSLGRASLEQYF.

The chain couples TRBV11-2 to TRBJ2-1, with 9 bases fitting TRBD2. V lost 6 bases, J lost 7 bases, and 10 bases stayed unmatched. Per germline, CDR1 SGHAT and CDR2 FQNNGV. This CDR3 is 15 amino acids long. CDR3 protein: CASRSAGGSGNEQFF. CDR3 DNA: TGTGCCAGCAGGTCAGCGGGAGGATCGGGAAATGAGCAGTTCTTC.

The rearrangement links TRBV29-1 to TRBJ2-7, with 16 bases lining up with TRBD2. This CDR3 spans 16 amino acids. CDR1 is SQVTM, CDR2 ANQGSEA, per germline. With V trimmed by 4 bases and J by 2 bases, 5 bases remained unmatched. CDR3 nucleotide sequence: TGCAGCGTTGTTGCTGGGACTAGCGGGAGGGCCTACGAGCAGTACTTC. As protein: CSVVAGTSGRAYEQYF.

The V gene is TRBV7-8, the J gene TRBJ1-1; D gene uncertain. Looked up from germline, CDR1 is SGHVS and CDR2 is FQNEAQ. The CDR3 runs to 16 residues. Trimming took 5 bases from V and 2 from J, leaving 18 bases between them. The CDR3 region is CASSPIGGEPNTEAFF. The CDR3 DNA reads TGTGCCAGCAGCCCCATAGGCGGGGAACCTAACACTGAAGCTTTCTTT. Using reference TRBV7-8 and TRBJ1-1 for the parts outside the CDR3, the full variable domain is GAGVSQSPRYKVAKRGQDVALRCDPISGHVSLFWYQQALGQGPEFLTYFQNEAQLDKSGLPSDRFFAERPEGSVSTLKIQRTQQEDSAVYLCASSPIGGEPNTEAFFGQGTRLTVV.

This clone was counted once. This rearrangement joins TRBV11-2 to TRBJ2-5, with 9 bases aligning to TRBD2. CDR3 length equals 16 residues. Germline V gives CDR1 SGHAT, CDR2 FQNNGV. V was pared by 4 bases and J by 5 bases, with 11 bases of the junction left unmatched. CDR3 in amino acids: CASSSMMDGLAETQYF. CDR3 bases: TGTGCCAGCAGCTCGATGATGGACGGACTAGCGGAGACCCAGTACTTC.

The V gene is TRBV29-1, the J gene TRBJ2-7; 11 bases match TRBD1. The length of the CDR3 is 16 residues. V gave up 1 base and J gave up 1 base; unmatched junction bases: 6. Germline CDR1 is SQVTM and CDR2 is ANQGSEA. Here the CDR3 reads CSVEGLDRGPSYEQYF. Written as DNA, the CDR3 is TGCAGCGTTGAAGGTCTGGACAGGGGGCCATCCTACGAGCAGTACTTC.

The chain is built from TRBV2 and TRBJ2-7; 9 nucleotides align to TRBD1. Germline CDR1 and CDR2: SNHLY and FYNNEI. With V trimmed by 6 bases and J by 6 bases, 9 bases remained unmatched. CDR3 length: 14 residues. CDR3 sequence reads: CASRGQGGLSEQYF. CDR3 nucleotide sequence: TGTGCCAGCAGGGGACAGGGAGGCTTATCCGAGCAGTACTTC.

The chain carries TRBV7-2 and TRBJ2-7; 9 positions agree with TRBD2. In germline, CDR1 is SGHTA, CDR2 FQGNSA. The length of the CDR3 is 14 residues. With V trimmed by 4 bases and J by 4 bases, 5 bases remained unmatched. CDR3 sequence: CASSWGLAQYEQYF. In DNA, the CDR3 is TGTGCCAGCAGCTGGGGACTAGCCCAATACGAGCAGTACTTC.

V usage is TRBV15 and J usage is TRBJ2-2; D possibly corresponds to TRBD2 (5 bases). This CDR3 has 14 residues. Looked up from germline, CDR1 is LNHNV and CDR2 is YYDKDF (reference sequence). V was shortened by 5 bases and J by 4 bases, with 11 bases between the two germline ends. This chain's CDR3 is CATSQDWSTGELFF. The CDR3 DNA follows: TGTGCCACCAGCCAGGACTGGTCCACCGGGGAGCTGTTTTTT.

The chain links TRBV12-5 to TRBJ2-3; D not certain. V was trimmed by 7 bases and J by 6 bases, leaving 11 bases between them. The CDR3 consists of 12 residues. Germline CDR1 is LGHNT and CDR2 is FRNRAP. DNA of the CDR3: TGTGCTAGTGCCCTCTTTCAGGATACGCAGTATTTT. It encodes CASALFQDTQYF.

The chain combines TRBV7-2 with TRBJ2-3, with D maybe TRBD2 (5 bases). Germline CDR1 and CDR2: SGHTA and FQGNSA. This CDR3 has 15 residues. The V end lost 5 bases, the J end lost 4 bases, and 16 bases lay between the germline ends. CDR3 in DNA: TGTGCCAGCAGCGTCCCTAGCCTGGATGCAGATACGCAGTATTTT. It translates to CASSVPSLDADTQYF.

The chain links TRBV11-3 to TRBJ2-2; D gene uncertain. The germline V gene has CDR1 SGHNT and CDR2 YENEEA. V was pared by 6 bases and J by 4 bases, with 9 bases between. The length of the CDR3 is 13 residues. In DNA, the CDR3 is TGTGCCAGCAGACAAGACTCCACCGGGGAGCTGTTTTTT. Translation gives CASRQDSTGELFF. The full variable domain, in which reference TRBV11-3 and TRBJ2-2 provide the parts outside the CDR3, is EAGVVQSPRYKIIEKKQPVAFWCNPISGHNTLYWYLQNLGQGPELLIRYENEEAVDDSQLPKDRFSAERLKGVDSTLKIQPAELGDSAVYLCASRQDSTGELFFGEGSRLTVL.

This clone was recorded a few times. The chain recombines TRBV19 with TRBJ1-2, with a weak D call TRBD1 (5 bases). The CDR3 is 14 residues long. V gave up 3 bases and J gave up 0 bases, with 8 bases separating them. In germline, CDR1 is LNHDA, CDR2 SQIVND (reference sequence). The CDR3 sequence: CASSIVGANYGYTF. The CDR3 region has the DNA TGTGCCAGTAGTATCGTAGGGGCTAACTATGGCTACACCTTC.

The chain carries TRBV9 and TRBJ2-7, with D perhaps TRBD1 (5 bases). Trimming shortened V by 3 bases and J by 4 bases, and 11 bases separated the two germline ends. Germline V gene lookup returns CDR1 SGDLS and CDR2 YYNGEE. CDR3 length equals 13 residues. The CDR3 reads CASSDGQGYEQYF. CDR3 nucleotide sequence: TGTGCCAGCAGCGATGGACAAGGTTACGAGCAGTACTTC.

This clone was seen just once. In DNA, the CDR3 is TGCGCCAGCAGCCAAGAGGGCAGGGTCCACGAGCAGTACTTC. Its protein is CASSQEGRVHEQYF. The chain recombines TRBV4-3 with TRBJ2-7, with D perhaps TRBD1 (5 bases). V lost 0 bases to trimming and J lost 5 bases, with 11 bases between them. The length of the CDR3 is 14 residues. The germline CDR1 and CDR2 sequences are LGHNA and YSLEER.

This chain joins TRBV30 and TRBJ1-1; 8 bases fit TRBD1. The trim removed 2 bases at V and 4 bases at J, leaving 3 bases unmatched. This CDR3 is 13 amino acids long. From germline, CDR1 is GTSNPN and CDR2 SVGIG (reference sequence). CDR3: CAWSPGGLTEAFF. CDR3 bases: TGTGCCTGGAGTCCAGGGGGCCTCACTGAAGCTTTCTTT.

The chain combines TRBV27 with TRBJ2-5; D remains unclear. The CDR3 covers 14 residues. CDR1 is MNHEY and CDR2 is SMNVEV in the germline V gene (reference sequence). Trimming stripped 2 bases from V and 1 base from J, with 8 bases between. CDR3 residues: CASSLSHSQETQYF. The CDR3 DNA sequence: TGTGCCAGCAGTTTAAGTCACAGCCAAGAGACCCAGTACTTC.

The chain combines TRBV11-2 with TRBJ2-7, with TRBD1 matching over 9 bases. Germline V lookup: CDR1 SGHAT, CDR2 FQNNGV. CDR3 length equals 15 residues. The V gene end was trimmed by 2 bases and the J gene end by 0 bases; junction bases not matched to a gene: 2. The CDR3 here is CASSLRDRASYEQYF. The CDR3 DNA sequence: TGTGCCAGCAGCTTAAGGGACAGGGCCTCCTACGAGCAGTACTTC.